The T cell receptor beta chain under discussion was sequenced for a study of shared clonotypes between healthy human individuals. Regarding the study as a whole: Having only a few donors restricted how much genetic and exposure-history diversity was captured. Naive subsets usually exceeded memory subsets in estimated richness.

After removal of 5 bases from V and 2 bases from J, the junction contained 6 bases not matched to a gene. Germline CDR1 PRHDT, CDR2 FYEKMQ (reference sequence). This CDR3 is 17 amino acids long. Comment on this clone: Its antigen is still unknown.

Donation came from healthy HIV-negative adults that had no recent acute infections or vaccinations. An approximately 200 ng quantity of DNA, 25,000 to 30,000 T cell genomes, went into the sorted-subset replicate PCRs. The assay was immunoSEQ multiplex PCR, and TCRdb's table has in-frame clones only and misses some. The table shows some 500,000 clones, with 95% to 97% occurring only once. This chain connects TRBV13 to TRBJ2-3; 14 bases fit TRBD2. This TCR came from a woman in her 30s in good health. Sequencing input: naive CD4+ T cells sorted from blood. The subset denotes: CD45RA+ positively selected. CDR3: CASSGPGLAGVTDTQYF. In DNA, the CDR3 is TGTGCCAGCAGCGGACCGGGACTAGCGGGAGTCACAGATACGCAGTATTTT.